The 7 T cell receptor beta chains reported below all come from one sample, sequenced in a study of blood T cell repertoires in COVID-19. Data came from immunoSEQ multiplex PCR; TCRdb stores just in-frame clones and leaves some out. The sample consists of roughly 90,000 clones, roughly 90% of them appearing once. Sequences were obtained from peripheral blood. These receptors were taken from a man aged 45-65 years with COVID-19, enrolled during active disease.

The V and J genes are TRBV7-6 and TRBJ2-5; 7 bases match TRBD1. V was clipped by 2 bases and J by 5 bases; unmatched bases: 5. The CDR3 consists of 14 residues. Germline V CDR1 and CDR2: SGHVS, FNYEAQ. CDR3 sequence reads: CASSLPGTAETQYF. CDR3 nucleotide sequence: TGTGCCAGCAGCTTACCTGGGACAGCCGAGACCCAGTACTTC.

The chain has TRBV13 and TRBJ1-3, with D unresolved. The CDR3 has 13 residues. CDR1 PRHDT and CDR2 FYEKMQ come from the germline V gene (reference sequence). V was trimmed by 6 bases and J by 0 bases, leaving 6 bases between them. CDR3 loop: CASRHTSGNTIYF. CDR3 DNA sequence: TGTGCCAGCAGGCACACCTCTGGAAACACCATATATTTT.

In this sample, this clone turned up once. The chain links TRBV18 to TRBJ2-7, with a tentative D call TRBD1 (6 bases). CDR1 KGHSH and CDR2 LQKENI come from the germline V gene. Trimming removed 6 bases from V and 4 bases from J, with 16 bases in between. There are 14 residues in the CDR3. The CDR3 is CASSLQGNTYEQYF. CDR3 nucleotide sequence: TGTGCCAGCTCGCTGCAGGGGAACACGTACGAGCAGTACTTC.

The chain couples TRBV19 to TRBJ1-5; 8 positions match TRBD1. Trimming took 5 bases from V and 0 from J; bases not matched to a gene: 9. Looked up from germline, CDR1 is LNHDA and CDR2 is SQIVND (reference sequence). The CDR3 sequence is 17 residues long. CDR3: CASSAGTGSYSNQPQHF. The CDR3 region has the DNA TGTGCCAGTAGTGCCGGGACAGGTAGCTATAGCAATCAGCCCCAGCATTTT.

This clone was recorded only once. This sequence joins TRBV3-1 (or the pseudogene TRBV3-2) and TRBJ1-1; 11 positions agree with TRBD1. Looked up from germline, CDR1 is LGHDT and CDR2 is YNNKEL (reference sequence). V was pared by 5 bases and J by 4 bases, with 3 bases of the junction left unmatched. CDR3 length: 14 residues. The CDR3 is CASSWGTGGTEAFF. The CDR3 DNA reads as TGTGCCAGCAGCTGGGGGACAGGGGGCACTGAAGCTTTCTTT.

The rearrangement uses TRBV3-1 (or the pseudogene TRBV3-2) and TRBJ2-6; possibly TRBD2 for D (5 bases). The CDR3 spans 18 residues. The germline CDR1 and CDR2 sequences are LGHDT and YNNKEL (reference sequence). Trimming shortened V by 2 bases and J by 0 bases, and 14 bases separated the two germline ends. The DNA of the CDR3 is TGTGCCAGCAGCCAATACATGGGCGGGTACTCTGGGGCCAACGTCCTGACTTTC. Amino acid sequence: CASSQYMGGYSGANVLTF.

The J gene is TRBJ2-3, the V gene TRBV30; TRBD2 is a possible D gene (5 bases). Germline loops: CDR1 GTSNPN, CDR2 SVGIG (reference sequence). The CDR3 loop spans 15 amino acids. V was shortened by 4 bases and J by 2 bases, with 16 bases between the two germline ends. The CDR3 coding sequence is TGTGCCTGGACCGTACGGCGGGCCCCCACAGATACGCAGTATTTT. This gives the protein CAWTVRRAPTDTQYF.